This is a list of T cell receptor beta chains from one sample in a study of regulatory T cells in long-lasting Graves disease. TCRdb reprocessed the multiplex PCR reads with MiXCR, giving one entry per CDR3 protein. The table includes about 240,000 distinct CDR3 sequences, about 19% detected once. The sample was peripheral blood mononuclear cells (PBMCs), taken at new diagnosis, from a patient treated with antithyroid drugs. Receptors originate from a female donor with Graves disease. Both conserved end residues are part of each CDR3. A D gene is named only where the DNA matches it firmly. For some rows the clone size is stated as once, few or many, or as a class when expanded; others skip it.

CDR3: CAISELTVNYGYTF
DNA: TGTGCCATCAGTGAACTCACAGTTAACTATGGCTACACCTTC
V: TRBV10-3
length: 14
size: -
D: -
J: TRBJ1-2

CDR3: CASSSVAGGADGYTF
DNA: TGTGCCAGCAGCTCCGTCGCAGGGGGCGCGGATGGCTACACCTTC
V: TRBV7-9
length: 15
size: many
D: TRBD1
J: TRBJ1-2

CDR3: CASSGGVNTDTQFF
DNA: TGTGCCAGCAGCGGGGGGGTCAACACAGATACGCAGTTCTTC
V: TRBV5-5
length: 14
size: -
D: TRBD2
J: TRBJ2-1

CDR3: CASSQHRSLGLGSTGELFF
DNA: TGCGCCAGCAGCCAACATCGGAGTCTGGGACTAGGGTCCACCGGGGAGCTGTTTTTT
V: TRBV4-1
length: 19
size: -
D: TRBD2
J: TRBJ2-2

CDR3: CASSVGSGSGNEQFF
DNA: TGTGCCAGCAGCGTTGGTAGCGGGAGTGGAAATGAGCAGTTCTTC
V: TRBV9
length: 15
size: few
D: TRBD2
J: TRBJ2-1

CDR3: CASSPGLARNTEAFF
DNA: TGTGCCAGCTCACCAGGACTGGCGAGGAACACTGAAGCTTTCTTT
V: TRBV18
length: 15
size: many
D: -
J: TRBJ1-1

CDR3: CASSQPLAASYNEQFF
DNA: TGTGCCAGCAGCCAGCCCCTAGCGGCCTCCTACAATGAGCAGTTCTTC
V: TRBV4-2
length: 16
size: once
D: TRBD2
J: TRBJ2-1

CDR3: CSAKTGPSEQYF
DNA: TGCAGTGCTAAGACAGGGCCCAGCGAGCAGTACTTC
V: TRBV20-1
length: 12
size: many
D: TRBD1
J: TRBJ2-7

CDR3: CASSLRSSQTTIYF
DNA: TGTGCCAGCAGTTTACGCAGCTCCCAAACCACCATATATTTT
V: TRBV12-3/TRBV12-4
length: 14
size: many
D: -
J: TRBJ1-3

CDR3: CASTHMGASSYNEQFF
DNA: TGCGCCAGCACCCACATGGGGGCTAGCTCCTACAATGAGCAGTTCTTC
V: TRBV4-1
length: 16
size: few
D: -
J: TRBJ2-1

CDR3: CASSIEFGETRGGYTF
DNA: TGTGCCAGTAGTATAGAATTCGGGGAGACCCGGGGCGGCTACACCTTC
V: TRBV19
length: 16
size: many
D: -
J: TRBJ1-2

CDR3: CASSTLTGIGTEAFF
DNA: TGCGCCAGCAGCACCCTGACAGGGATCGGGACTGAAGCTTTCTTT
V: TRBV5-1
length: 15
size: many
D: TRBD1
J: TRBJ1-1

CDR3: CASSLWGSGGDLEDEQFF
DNA: TGTGCCAGCAGTTTGTGGGGTAGCGGGGGAGATCTAGAGGATGAGCAGTTCTTC
V: TRBV12-3/TRBV12-4
length: 18
size: many
D: TRBD2
J: TRBJ2-1

CDR3: CASSTRRRPNTGELFF
DNA: TGTGCCAGCAGCACCAGGAGAAGACCGAACACCGGGGAGCTGTTTTTT
V: TRBV7-8
length: 16
size: -
D: -
J: TRBJ2-2

CDR3: CASSWGLAGGEQFF
DNA: TGTGCCAGCAGTTGGGGACTAGCGGGGGGTGAGCAGTTCTTC
V: TRBV6-5
length: 14
size: few
D: TRBD2
J: TRBJ2-1

CDR3: CSARGDATSGGKNTGELFF
DNA: TGCAGTGCTAGAGGGGATGCGACTAGCGGGGGGAAGAACACCGGGGAGCTGTTTTTT
V: TRBV20-1
length: 19
size: many
D: TRBD2
J: TRBJ2-2

CDR3: CASSPGERESEQYF
DNA: TGTGCCAGCAGCCCGGGGGAGCGGGAGTCCGAGCAGTACTTC
V: TRBV7-9
length: 14
size: many
D: TRBD2
J: TRBJ2-7

CDR3: CASSFARATGTEAFF
DNA: TGTGCCAGCAGTTTTGCCAGGGCGACGGGCACTGAAGCTTTCTTT
V: TRBV28
length: 15
size: -
D: -
J: TRBJ1-1

CDR3: CASSLGPSGSSYEQYF
DNA: TGCGCCAGCAGCTTGGGCCCTAGCGGGAGCTCCTACGAGCAGTACTTC
V: TRBV5-1
length: 16
size: many
D: TRBD2
J: TRBJ2-7

CDR3: CASSLIGRRSTNEKLFF
DNA: TGTGCCAGCAGCTTGATAGGACGTCGGTCAACTAATGAAAAACTGTTTTTT
V: TRBV5-6
length: 17
size: few
D: -
J: TRBJ1-4

CDR3: CSARPQVAGDNEQFF
DNA: TGCAGTGCTAGGCCCCAAGTAGCGGGAGACAATGAGCAGTTCTTC
V: TRBV20-1
length: 15
size: many
D: TRBD2
J: TRBJ2-1

CDR3: CSVEGQGGTEAFF
DNA: TGCAGCGTTGAAGGACAGGGTGGAACTGAAGCTTTCTTT
V: TRBV29-1
length: 13
size: many
D: TRBD1
J: TRBJ1-1

CDR3: CASRGVGTSGITDTQYF
DNA: TGCGCCAGCAGGGGCGTGGGGACTAGCGGGATCACAGATACGCAGTATTTT
V: TRBV5-1
length: 17
size: -
D: TRBD2
J: TRBJ2-3

CDR3: CASIKGASSYEQYF
DNA: TGTGCCAGCATCAAGGGGGCCTCCTCTTACGAGCAGTACTTC
V: TRBV6-1
length: 14
size: many
D: TRBD1
J: TRBJ2-7

CDR3: CASSRWLGDYEQYF
DNA: TGTGCCAGCAGTCGATGGCTAGGGGACTACGAGCAGTACTTC
V: TRBV27
length: 14
size: many
D: -
J: TRBJ2-7

CDR3: CASSYTLSYNEQFF
DNA: TGTGCCAGCAGTTACACGCTCTCCTACAATGAGCAGTTCTTC
V: TRBV6-2/TRBV6-3
length: 14
size: many
D: -
J: TRBJ2-1

CDR3: CASSTRDGPYEQYF
DNA: TGTGCCAGCAGCACCCGGGACGGGCCCTACGAGCAGTACTTC
V: TRBV7-2
length: 14
size: many
D: -
J: TRBJ2-7

CDR3: CASSLMGLGDNEQFF
DNA: TGCGCCAGCAGCTTGATGGGACTAGGAGACAATGAGCAGTTCTTC
V: TRBV5-1
length: 15
size: many
D: TRBD2
J: TRBJ2-1

CDR3: CSARDLAGGSGDTQYF
DNA: TGCAGTGCTAGAGATTTAGCGGGAGGGAGTGGAGATACGCAGTATTTT
V: TRBV20-1
length: 16
size: many
D: TRBD2
J: TRBJ2-3

CDR3: CASSLAGDRANVLTF
DNA: TGTGCCAGCAGTTTGGCAGGGGATAGGGCCAACGTCCTGACTTTC
V: TRBV27
length: 15
size: many
D: -
J: TRBJ2-6

CDR3: CASSPGTGGYKETQYF
DNA: TGTGCCAGCAGTCCCGGGACAGGGGGCTACAAAGAGACCCAGTACTTC
V: TRBV2
length: 16
size: many
D: TRBD1
J: TRBJ2-5

CDR3: CATSRRGQSSGANVLTF
DNA: TGTGCCACCAGCAGACGGGGACAGAGCTCTGGGGCCAACGTCCTGACTTTC
V: TRBV15
length: 17
size: few
D: TRBD1
J: TRBJ2-6

CDR3: CASSWSGTQYF
DNA: TGTGCCAGCAGCTGGTCGGGGACCCAGTACTTC
V: TRBV5-4
length: 11
size: many
D: -
J: TRBJ2-5

CDR3: CASSPRLAGAETQYF
DNA: TGTGCCAGCAGCCCCCGGCTAGCGGGGGCAGAGACCCAGTACTTC
V: TRBV6-1
length: 15
size: many
D: TRBD2
J: TRBJ2-5

CDR3: CASRPRETGELFF
DNA: TGTGCCAGCAGGCCGAGGGAGACCGGGGAGCTGTTTTTT
V: TRBV6-2/TRBV6-3
length: 13
size: many
D: -
J: TRBJ2-2

CDR3: CATSATGTSGRNEQFF
DNA: TGTGCCACCTCCGCCACCGGGACTAGCGGGAGAAATGAGCAGTTCTTC
V: TRBV24-1
length: 16
size: many
D: TRBD2
J: TRBJ2-1

CDR3: CASSSGLATDTQYF
DNA: TGTGCCAGCAGCTCGGGACTAGCCACAGATACGCAGTATTTT
V: TRBV7-9
length: 14
size: -
D: TRBD2
J: TRBJ2-3

CDR3: CRVGTGGKRGYNSPLHF
DNA: TGCAGAGTCGGGACAGGGGGTAAACGGGGGTATAATTCACCCCTCCACTTT
V: TRBV20-1
length: 17
size: -
D: TRBD1
J: TRBJ1-6

CDR3: CASSKHSGRATDTQYF
DNA: TGTGCCAGCAGTAAACATAGCGGGAGGGCCACAGATACGCAGTATTTT
V: TRBV6-2/TRBV6-3
length: 16
size: many
D: TRBD2
J: TRBJ2-3

CDR3: CASSQDRGETQYF
DNA: TGTGCCAGCAGCCAAGATCGGGGAGAGACCCAGTACTTC
V: TRBV3-1
length: 13
size: -
D: -
J: TRBJ2-5

CDR3: CASSQGVLAANTGELFF
DNA: TGTGCCAGCAGCCAAGGTGTGTTAGCGGCGAACACCGGGGAGCTGTTTTTT
V: TRBV4-2
length: 17
size: many
D: -
J: TRBJ2-2

CDR3: CASSFVRNYGYTF
DNA: TGTGCCAGCAGTTTCGTACGGAACTATGGCTACACCTTC
V: TRBV12-3/TRBV12-4
length: 13
size: -
D: -
J: TRBJ1-2

CDR3: CASSQGPRIAGGQETQYF
DNA: TGTGCCAGCAGCCAAGGGCCCCGGATAGCGGGGGGCCAAGAGACCCAGTACTTC
V: TRBV28
length: 18
size: -
D: TRBD2
J: TRBJ2-5

CDR3: CSARGLDVSTNEKLFF
DNA: TGCAGTGCTAGAGGGCTGGACGTTTCAACTAATGAAAAACTGTTTTTT
V: TRBV20-1
length: 16
size: many
D: -
J: TRBJ1-4

CDR3: CASSLDWNTEAFF
DNA: TGTGCCAGCAGCTTAGACTGGAACACTGAAGCTTTCTTT
V: TRBV11-3
length: 13
size: many
D: -
J: TRBJ1-1

CDR3: CASSEIQVVSNQPQHF
DNA: TGTGCCAGCAGCGAGATTCAGGTCGTTAGCAATCAGCCCCAGCATTTT
V: TRBV2
length: 16
size: -
D: -
J: TRBJ1-5

CDR3: CASSFSTGVTDTQYF
DNA: TGTGCCAGCAGCTTTTCGACAGGGGTCACAGATACGCAGTATTTT
V: TRBV7-9
length: 15
size: many
D: TRBD1
J: TRBJ2-3

CDR3: CASRRAGGPHNEQFF
DNA: TGTGCCAGCAGGCGAGCGGGAGGGCCCCACAATGAGCAGTTCTTC
V: TRBV7-2
length: 15
size: many
D: TRBD2
J: TRBJ2-1

CDR3: CASSLLAPTGELFF
DNA: TGTGCCAGTAGCCTACTAGCGCCGACCGGGGAGCTGTTTTTT
V: TRBV19
length: 14
size: many
D: TRBD2
J: TRBJ2-2

CDR3: CASSPLGGQLFNEQFF
DNA: TGTGCCAGCAGTCCATTAGGGGGACAGCTATTCAATGAGCAGTTCTTC
V: TRBV6-1
length: 16
size: many
D: TRBD1
J: TRBJ2-1

CDR3: CATSRERADEQFF
DNA: TGTGCCACCAGCAGAGAAAGGGCAGATGAGCAGTTCTTC
V: TRBV15
length: 13
size: few
D: -
J: TRBJ2-1

CDR3: CASSQGGTSGTQDTQYF
DNA: TGTGCCAGCAGCCAAGGGGGGACTAGCGGGACCCAAGATACGCAGTATTTT
V: TRBV4-2
length: 17
size: -
D: TRBD2
J: TRBJ2-3

CDR3: CASTELAGIQETQYF
DNA: TGTGCCAGCACCGAACTCGCAGGGATTCAAGAGACCCAGTACTTC
V: TRBV7-8
length: 15
size: many
D: -
J: TRBJ2-5

CDR3: CASRNMEFKAFF
DNA: TGTGCCAGTAGAAACATGGAATTCAAAGCTTTCTTT
V: TRBV19
length: 12
size: -
D: -
J: TRBJ1-1

CDR3: CASTTGLTDTQYF
DNA: TGTGCCAGCACCACAGGGTTAACAGATACGCAGTATTTT
V: TRBV2
length: 13
size: many
D: -
J: TRBJ2-3

CDR3: CASSLVIGNTGELFF
DNA: TGTGCCAGCAGCTTAGTCATCGGGAACACCGGGGAGCTGTTTTTT
V: TRBV7-2
length: 15
size: many
D: -
J: TRBJ2-2

CDR3: CASSQESIYEQYF
DNA: TGTGCCAGCAGCCAAGAGTCCATCTACGAGCAGTACTTC
V: TRBV4-2
length: 13
size: few
D: -
J: TRBJ2-7